This TCR beta chain is drawn from a study of tumor-infiltrating lymphocytes in primary liver carcinoma. About the research overall: All lesions had stage T1-T3 N0M0 and roughly 4 to 11 cm widths. General study results and limits: The study found tumor-adjacent and tumor-blood pairs overlapped less than tumor region pairs. Relative to blood, tumors carried a significantly larger fraction of the repertoire in their top 250 clones (p = 0.039).

Trimming took off 2 bases at V and 6 bases at J, with 7 bases between the two ends. Germline loops: CDR1 MNHEY, CDR2 SVGAGI. The CDR3 is made up of 13 amino acids. TCR beta cDNA was made from roughly 500 ng total RNA with a constant-region primer. TCR beta libraries came from three nested multiplex PCR rounds using slightly modified ARM-PCR. The first two PCR rounds used TRBV1-TRBV30 primers with a Cbeta primer, about 9 cycles each. One entry per CDR3 protein, called by TCRdb with MiXCR from the multiplex PCR reads. Counted here are 250,000 to 400,000 distinct CDR3 sequences, more than 55% occurring once; the ten biggest clones make up roughly 9%. Unsorted whole blood supplied the RNA, and germline DNA was extracted too. A sample of about 4.2 milliliters of peripheral blood was taken before surgery. Ten or more counts support this clonotype. Its antigen is unidentified.

The receptor comes from a man aged 35 to 55 with primary liver carcinoma and hepatitis B virus infection. Sequencing was done on a sample of peripheral blood. The rearrangement uses TRBV6-5 and TRBJ2-2, with D unresolved. CDR3 protein: CASSYGVAGELFF. The DNA of the CDR3 is TGTGCCAGCAGTTACGGGGTGGCCGGGGAGCTGTTTTTT.